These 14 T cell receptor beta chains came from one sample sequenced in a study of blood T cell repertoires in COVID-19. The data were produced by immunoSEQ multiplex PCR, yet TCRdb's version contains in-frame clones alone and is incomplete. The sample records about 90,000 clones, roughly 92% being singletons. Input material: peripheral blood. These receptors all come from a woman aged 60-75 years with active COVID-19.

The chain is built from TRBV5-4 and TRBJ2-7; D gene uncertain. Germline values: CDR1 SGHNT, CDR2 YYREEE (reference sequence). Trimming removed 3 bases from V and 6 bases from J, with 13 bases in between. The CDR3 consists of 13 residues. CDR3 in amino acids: CASSSGTELEQYF. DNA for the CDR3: TGTGCCAGCAGCTCCGGCACGGAGCTCGAGCAGTACTTC. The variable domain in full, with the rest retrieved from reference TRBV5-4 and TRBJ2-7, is ETGVTQSPTHLIKTRGQQVTLRCSSQSGHNTVSWYQQALGQGPQFIFQYYREEENGRGNFPPRFSGLQFPNYSSELNVNALELDDSALYLCASSSGTELEQYFGPGTRLTVT.

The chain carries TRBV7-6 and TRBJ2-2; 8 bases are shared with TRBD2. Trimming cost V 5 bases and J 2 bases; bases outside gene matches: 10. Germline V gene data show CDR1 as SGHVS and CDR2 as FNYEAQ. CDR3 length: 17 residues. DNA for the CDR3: TGTGCCAGCAGCACGACTAGCGCGGGATTTAACACCGGGGAGCTGTTTTTT. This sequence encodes CASSTTSAGFNTGELFF.

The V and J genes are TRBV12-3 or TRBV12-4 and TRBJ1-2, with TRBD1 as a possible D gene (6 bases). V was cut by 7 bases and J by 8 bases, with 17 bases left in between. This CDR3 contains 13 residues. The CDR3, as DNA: TGTGCCAGCACCCTACAGGGATCTGGAGGCTACACCTTC. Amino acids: CASTLQGSGGYTF.

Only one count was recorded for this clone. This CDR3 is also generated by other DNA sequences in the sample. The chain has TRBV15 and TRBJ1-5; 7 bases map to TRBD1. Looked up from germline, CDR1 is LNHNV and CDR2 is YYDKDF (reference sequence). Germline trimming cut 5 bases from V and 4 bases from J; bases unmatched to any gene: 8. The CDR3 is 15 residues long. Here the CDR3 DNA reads TGTGCCACCAGCTCATCCGGGACAGCAAATCAGCCCCAGCATTTT. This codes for CATSSSGTANQPQHF.

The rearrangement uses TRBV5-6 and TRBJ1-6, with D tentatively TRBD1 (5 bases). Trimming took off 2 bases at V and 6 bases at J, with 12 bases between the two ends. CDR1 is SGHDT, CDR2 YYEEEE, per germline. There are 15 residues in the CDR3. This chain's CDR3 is CASSFWAGPNSPLHF. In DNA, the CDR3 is TGTGCCAGCAGCTTTTGGGCAGGGCCTAATTCACCCCTCCACTTT.

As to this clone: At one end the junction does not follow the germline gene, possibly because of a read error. The CDR3 here is CANSGSQPGADNEQFF. CDR3 in DNA: TGTGCCAACAGTGGTTCGCAGCCAGGGGCGGACAATGAGCAGTTCTTC. V and J are TRBV28 and TRBJ2-1; tentative D call: TRBD1 (6 bases). The CDR3 is 16 residues long. Germline assignment: CDR1 MDHEN and CDR2 SYDVKM.

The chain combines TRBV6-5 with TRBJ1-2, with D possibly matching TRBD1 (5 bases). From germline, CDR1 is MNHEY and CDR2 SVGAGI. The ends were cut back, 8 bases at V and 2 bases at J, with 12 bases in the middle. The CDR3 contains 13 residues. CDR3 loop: CASLRAGNYGYTF. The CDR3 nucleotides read TGTGCCAGCCTCCGGGCAGGGAACTATGGCTACACCTTC.

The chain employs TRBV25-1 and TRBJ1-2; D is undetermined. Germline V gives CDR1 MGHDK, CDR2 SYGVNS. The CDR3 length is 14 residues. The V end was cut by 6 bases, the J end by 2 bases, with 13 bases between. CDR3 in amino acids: CASSALGENYGYTF. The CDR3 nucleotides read TGTGCCAGCAGCGCCCTCGGGGAGAACTATGGCTACACCTTC.

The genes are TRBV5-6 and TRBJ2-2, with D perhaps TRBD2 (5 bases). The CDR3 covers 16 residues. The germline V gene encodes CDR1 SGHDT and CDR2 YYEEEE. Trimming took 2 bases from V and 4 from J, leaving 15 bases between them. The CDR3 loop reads CASSFLNSDITGELFF. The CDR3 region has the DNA TGTGCCAGCAGCTTTCTCAATAGCGATATCACCGGGGAGCTGTTTTTT.

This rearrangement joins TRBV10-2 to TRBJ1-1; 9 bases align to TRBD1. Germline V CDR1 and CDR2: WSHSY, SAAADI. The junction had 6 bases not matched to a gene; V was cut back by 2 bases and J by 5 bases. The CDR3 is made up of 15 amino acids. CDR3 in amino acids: CASSERTGEETEAFF. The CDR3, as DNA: TGCGCCAGCAGTGAGAGGACAGGGGAGGAGACTGAAGCTTTCTTT.

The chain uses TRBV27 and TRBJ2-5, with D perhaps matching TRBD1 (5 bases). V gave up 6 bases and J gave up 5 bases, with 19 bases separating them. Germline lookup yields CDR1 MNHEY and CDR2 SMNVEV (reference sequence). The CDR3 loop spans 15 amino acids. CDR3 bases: TGTGCCAGCAGCCACACGGAACAGGCAGGGGAGACCCAGTACTTC. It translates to CASSHTEQAGETQYF.

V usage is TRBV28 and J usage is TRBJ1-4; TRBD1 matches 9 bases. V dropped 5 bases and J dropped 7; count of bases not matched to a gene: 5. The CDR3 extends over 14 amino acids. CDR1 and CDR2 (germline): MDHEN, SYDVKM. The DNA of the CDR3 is TGTGCCAGCAGTAAGACAGGGGGAGGTGAAAAACTGTTTTTT. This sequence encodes CASSKTGGGEKLFF.

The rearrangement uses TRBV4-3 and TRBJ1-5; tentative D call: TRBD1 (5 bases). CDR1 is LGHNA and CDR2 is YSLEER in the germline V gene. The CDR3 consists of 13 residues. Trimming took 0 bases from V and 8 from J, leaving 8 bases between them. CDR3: CASSQEGGEPQHF. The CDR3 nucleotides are TGCGCCAGCAGCCAAGAGGGGGGGGAGCCCCAGCATTTT.

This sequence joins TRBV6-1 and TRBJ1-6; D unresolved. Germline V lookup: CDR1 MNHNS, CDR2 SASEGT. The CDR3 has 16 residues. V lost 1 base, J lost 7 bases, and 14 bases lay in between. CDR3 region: CASSEGAGIGNSPLHF. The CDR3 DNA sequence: TGTGCCAGCAGTGAAGGGGCGGGGATCGGAAATTCACCCCTCCACTTT.